This T cell receptor (beta chain) comes out of a study of tumor-infiltrating lymphocytes in primary liver carcinoma. Study summary: Read depth, roughly 3.5 to 7.5 million productive TCRbeta reads, did not differ significantly between tissues.

The study's findings and limits: Against blood, tumors held a significantly higher top-250-clone fraction (p = 0.039). About 8-25% of top clones, no more, were shared by all five regions.

The V gene's germline CDR1 is MNHEY and CDR2 SVGAGI. This CDR3 has 15 residues. V was clipped by 0 bases and J by 3 bases, with 12 bases between them. A primer in the constant region served to generate TCR beta cDNA from 500 ng of total RNA. ARM-PCR was slightly modified, and three nested multiplex PCR rounds with it gave rise to the TCR beta libraries. Running around 9 cycles apiece, the first two PCR rounds relied on TRBV1-TRBV30 forward primers together with a C-beta reverse primer. TCRdb analysed the multiplex PCR reads with MiXCR anew, one entry per CDR3 protein. The sample has roughly 100,000 distinct CDR3 sequences, roughly 80% seen once. Only one count was recorded for this clonotype. Its antigen is still unknown. Co-extracting RNA and DNA was done with roughly 17-34 mg of unsorted bulk tissue as input.

The rearrangement uses TRBV6-5 and TRBJ2-7, with D tentatively TRBD1 (5 bases). This clonotype originated in a man aged 35-49 years with primary liver carcinoma and hepatitis B virus infection. Sequencing used liver tumor tissue from sampling region 3. Documented subset: tumor region T3, left-lateral pole. The CDR3 bases are TGTGCCAGCAGTTACTCGTCCCAGGGTGACTACGAGCAGTACTTC. Residues: CASSYSSQGDYEQYF.